The 13 T cell receptor beta chains below were found in one sample sequenced in a study of Ad26.COV2.S vaccination and SARS-CoV-2 variants. Treatment noted: roughly 20 received Ad26.COV2.S at low or high dose, single or two shots; several received placebo; per-sample allocation not given. Repertoires come from day 63 after the first vaccine or placebo injection. The repertoire was sequenced with immunoSEQ multiplex PCR; TCRdb's copy has only in-frame clones and lacks some. The repertoire holds about 680,000 clones, with 80% to 90% as singletons. Here the sequenced sample was peripheral blood, taken in a trial of Ad26.COV2.S vaccine versus placebo. These TCRs come from a person aged 18-60 years who received the Ad26.COV2.S COVID-19 vaccine or a placebo.

The chain recombines TRBV27 with TRBJ1-5, with a possible D match to TRBD1 (6 bases). The CDR3 has 14 residues. Trimming removed 6 bases at V and 6 bases at J, with 15 bases between. Germline V gene lookup returns CDR1 MNHEY and CDR2 SMNVEV (reference sequence). CDR3 in DNA: TGTGCCAGCAGCCAATCCAGGGGTGCTCAGCCCCAGCATTTT. Translation gives CASSQSRGAQPQHF.

The J gene is TRBJ2-4, the V gene TRBV20-1; D is unclear. The CDR3 runs 11 residues. Trimming left V 5 bases short and J 7 bases short, with 9 bases between. The germline gives CDR1 DFQATT, CDR2 SNEGSKA (reference sequence). The CDR3 loop is CSAPSANIQYF. The CDR3 DNA sequence: TGCAGTGCTCCCTCCGCGAACATTCAGTACTTC.

Here the CDR3 DNA reads TGCGCCAGCACAGTGGGCAGGGGGGACTATGGCTACACCTTC. Amino acids: CASTVGRGDYGYTF. The V gene is TRBV5-1, the J gene TRBJ1-2; TRBD1 matches 7 bases. The CDR3 spans 14 residues. V shed 6 bases and J 3 bases; nucleotides not matched to a gene: 8. Germline V gives CDR1 SGHRS, CDR2 YFSETQ.

This clone was counted a single time. The V call is TRBV29-1, the J call TRBJ2-5, with a tentative D call TRBD1 (5 bases). The CDR3 sequence is 13 residues long. Trimming took off 4 bases at V and 1 base at J, with 10 bases between the two ends. Germline V CDR1 and CDR2: SQVTM, ANQGSEA. The DNA for the CDR3 is TGCAGCGTTGCGCGGCAGGGCCAAGAGACCCAGTACTTC. It is translated as CSVARQGQETQYF.

The chain couples TRBV6-6 to TRBJ1-5; TRBD1 agrees at 8 bases. Germline V gene sequence: CDR1 MNHNY, CDR2 SVGAGI (reference sequence). There are 14 residues in the CDR3. V was pared by 6 bases and J by 5 bases, with 6 bases of the junction left unmatched. The CDR3 DNA reads as TGTGCCAGCAGCCCACAGGGGGAACATCAGCCCCAGCATTTT. It specifies CASSPQGEHQPQHF.

This clone was counted a few times. The chain carries TRBV19 and TRBJ1-5; 7 bases match TRBD1. V shed 6 bases and J 5 bases; nucleotides not matched to a gene: 7. Germline loops: CDR1 LNHDA, CDR2 SQIVND (reference sequence). The CDR3 contains 14 residues. CDR3: CASSLDRVYQPQHF. Written as DNA, the CDR3 is TGTGCCAGTAGCCTCGACAGGGTCTATCAGCCCCAGCATTTT. The whole variable domain, remainder taken from reference TRBV19 and TRBJ1-5, is DGGITQSPKYLFRKEGQNVTLSCEQNLNHDAMYWYRQDPGQGLRLIYYSQIVNDFQKGDIAEGYSVSREKKESFPLTVTSAQKNPTAFYLCASSLDRVYQPQHFGDGTRLSIL.

The rearrangement links TRBV9 to TRBJ2-3, with D possibly TRBD1 on 5 matching bases. The length of the CDR3 is 15 residues. V shed 8 bases and J shed 2 bases, with 18 bases lying between them. Germline V gene data show CDR1 as SGDLS and CDR2 as YYNGEE. The CDR3 nucleotides read TGTGCCAGTCAAAGGACATCTTTCCCCACAGATACGCAGTATTTT. Amino acid sequence: CASQRTSFPTDTQYF.

V usage is TRBV7-2 and J usage is TRBJ2-5; 9 nucleotides align to TRBD2. The junction had 3 bases not matched to a gene; V was cut back by 6 bases and J by 1 base. Germline CDR1 is SGHTA and CDR2 is FQGNSA. The CDR3 is made up of 14 amino acids. As DNA, the CDR3 is TGTGCCAGCAGACCGACTAGCGGCCAAGAGACCCAGTACTTC. Translation gives CASRPTSGQETQYF.

The rearrangement links TRBV3-1 (or the pseudogene TRBV3-2) to TRBJ1-4; 8 bases map to TRBD1. Trimming took 4 bases from V and 8 from J; bases not matched to a gene: 3. Germline assignment: CDR1 LGHDT and CDR2 YNNKEL (reference sequence). The length of the CDR3 is 13 residues. The CDR3 DNA reads as TGTGCCAGCAGCCCGGGACAGGTGGAAAAACTGTTTTTT. It codes for CASSPGQVEKLFF.

The J gene is TRBJ1-1, the V gene TRBV6-5; no reliable D call. CDR1 and CDR2 from the germline V gene are MNHEY and SVGAGI. Trimming took off 6 bases at V and 0 bases at J, with 14 bases between the two ends. This CDR3 is built from 15 residues. The CDR3 DNA sequence: TGTGCCAGCAGATCTGGACTGATACTGAACACTGAAGCTTTCTTT. The encoded protein is CASRSGLILNTEAFF.

The chain has TRBV6-5 and TRBJ2-5; 8 bases agree with TRBD2. V lost 11 bases to trimming and J lost 5 bases; unmatched junction nucleotides: 10. The CDR3 is 13 residues long. Looked up from germline, CDR1 is MNHEY and CDR2 is SVGAGI. This CDR3 reads CAFKSGGGETQYF. In DNA, the CDR3 is TGTGCCTTTAAAAGCGGCGGGGGGGAGACCCAGTACTTC.

The V call is TRBV19, the J call TRBJ2-7; 11 bases map to TRBD2. CDR3 length: 14 amino acids. J lost 6 bases, V lost 6 bases, and 7 bases had no gene match. Germline CDR1 reads LNHDA; CDR2 reads SQIVND (reference sequence). The CDR3 loop is CASSPSSGRGEQYF. The CDR3 region has the DNA TGTGCCAGTAGCCCGAGTAGCGGGAGGGGCGAGCAGTACTTC.

In regard to this clone: A much larger clone lies a single base off, so this may be a read error. The chain uses TRBV2 and TRBJ1-5; D remains unclear. CDR1 SNHLY and CDR2 FYNNEI come from the germline V gene. The CDR3 runs to 15 residues. The CDR3 spells CTSSSGLVAIEPQHF. The CDR3 DNA is TGTACCAGCAGTTCGGGCCTCGTGGCGATAGAGCCCCAGCATTTT.